A selection of T cell receptor beta chains follows, all from one sample in a study of T-cell reconstitution after alpha-beta-depleted transplantation in children. TCRdb analysed the PCR reads with MiXCR anew, one entry per CDR3 protein. The profile shows 260,000 or so distinct CDR3 sequences, approximately 12% of them singletons. Sequences were derived from PBMCs from the stem cell graft donor, sampled from the stem cell graft. The origin of the receptors is a human donor who donated a stem cell graft to a child with acute lymphoblastic leukemia. Each CDR3 is given with its conserved first and last residue. Each record gives: V gene, clone size, D gene, J gene, CDR3 protein, CDR3 DNA. D genes are given only for firm matches. Rows may omit the clone size; those that give it use once, few, many or a size class.

>TRBV19|many|.|TRBJ2-5
CASSIGWQFQETQYF
TGTGCCAGTAGTATCGGGTGGCAGTTCCAAGAGACCCAGTACTTC
>TRBV7-9|many|TRBD1|TRBJ1-1
CASSLGDRARRTEAFF
TGTGCCAGCAGCTTGGGGGACAGGGCCCGAAGAACTGAAGCTTTCTTT
>TRBV20-1|many|.|TRBJ1-2
CSARGLLQALHVYGYTF
TGCAGTGCTAGAGGGTTGCTGCAGGCCTTGCATGTCTATGGCTACACCTTC
>TRBV25-1|many|TRBD2|TRBJ2-3
CACQREGTDTQYF
TGTGCCTGCCAGCGGGAGGGGACAGATACGCAGTATTTT
>TRBV4-1|many|.|TRBJ2-7
CASSQDYGIPKYF
TGCGCCAGCAGCCAAGATTACGGAATCCCTAAGTACTTC
>TRBV5-4|once|.|TRBJ2-7
CAISLDLLRDEQYF
TGTGCCATCAGCTTGGACCTCCTCAGGGACGAGCAGTACTTC
>TRBV10-3|many|TRBD1|TRBJ1-6
CAISEGRDRDNSPLHF
TGTGCCATCAGTGAAGGTCGGGACAGGGATAATTCACCCCTCCACTTT
>TRBV6-1|.|.|TRBJ2-3
CASSLELGTDTQYF
TGTGCCAGCAGCCTGGAACTAGGGACAGATACGCAGTATTTT
>TRBV9|.|.|TRBJ2-2
CASSVRTDRELFF
TGTGCCAGCAGCGTAAGGACGGATCGGGAGCTGTTTTTT
>TRBV7-2|many|.|TRBJ2-7
CASSLEGVPYEQYF
TGTGCCAGCAGCTTAGAGGGGGTCCCTTACGAGCAGTACTTC
>TRBV12-3/TRBV12-4|many|TRBD1|TRBJ2-2
CAAGDRGLGGAGELFF
TGTGCTGCGGGGGACAGGGGGTTGGGCGGCGCCGGGGAGCTGTTTTTT
>TRBV20-1|many|.|TRBJ2-2
CSASQTGSTNTGELFF
TGCAGTGCTTCCCAAACCGGGAGCACGAACACCGGGGAGCTGTTTTTT
>TRBV15|.|TRBD2|TRBJ2-1
CATSRDYGGGASDEQFF
TGTGCCACCAGCAGAGATTACGGCGGGGGGGCCAGTGATGAGCAGTTCTTC
>TRBV25-1|.|.|TRBJ1-1
CASSPGGGEIFF
TGTGCCAGCAGTCCCGGGGGGGGGGAGATCTTCTTT
>TRBV7-9|.|TRBD1|TRBJ2-5
CATSKSGTGLGQETQYF
TGTGCCACTAGCAAGAGCGGGACAGGGCTTGGCCAAGAGACCCAGTACTTC
>TRBV24-1|many|TRBD1|TRBJ1-1
CATSAGDRNTEAFF
TGTGCCACCAGTGCCGGGGACAGGAACACTGAAGCTTTCTTT
>TRBV11-2|many|.|TRBJ1-2
CASSLGTAASYGYTF
TGTGCCAGCAGCTTAGGGACGGCCGCGTCCTATGGCTACACCTTC
>TRBV7-9|.|.|TRBJ2-5
CASSSTPRETQYF
TGTGCCAGCAGCAGCACGCCCAGAGAGACCCAGTACTTC
>TRBV3-1|.|TRBD1|TRBJ2-1
CASRRTGSNEQFF
TGTGCCAGCAGGCGGACAGGGAGCAATGAGCAGTTCTTC
>TRBV12-3/TRBV12-4|many|TRBD1|TRBJ1-1
CASSPNTWDSPNTEAFF
TGTGCCAGCAGCCCGAACACTTGGGACAGCCCGAACACTGAAGCTTTCTTT
>TRBV11-2|many|.|TRBJ2-1
CASSFKYSSEQFF
TGTGCCAGCAGCTTCAAATACTCGAGTGAGCAGTTCTTC
>TRBV20-1|many|.|TRBJ2-2
CSPKGPGELFF
TGCAGTCCAAAAGGCCCCGGGGAGCTGTTTTTT
>TRBV7-8|many|.|TRBJ2-7
CASSWSSYEQYF
TGTGCCAGCAGCTGGAGCTCCTACGAGCAGTACTTC
>TRBV6-5|many|.|TRBJ1-5
CASSYGRYQPQHF
TGTGCCAGCAGTTACGGCAGGTATCAGCCCCAGCATTTT
>TRBV2|few|TRBD2|TRBJ2-1
CASRRTSGFGEQFF
TGTGCCAGCAGGAGGACTAGCGGGTTTGGTGAGCAGTTCTTC
>TRBV6-1|.|TRBD1|TRBJ1-5
CASRKGQPSSNQPQHF
TGTGCCAGCAGGAAGGGACAGCCAAGTAGCAATCAGCCCCAGCATTTT
>TRBV29-1|many|.|TRBJ2-7
CSVVGDTYEQYF
TGCAGCGTTGTCGGGGACACCTACGAGCAGTACTTC
>TRBV28|.|TRBD1|TRBJ1-1
CASSIPTGKNKRNTEAFF
TGTGCCAGCAGTATACCGACAGGGAAAAACAAACGCAACACTGAAGCTTTCTTT
>TRBV19|.|TRBD1|TRBJ2-2
CASSMGQGTGELFF
TGTGCCAGTAGTATGGGACAGGGGACCGGGGAGCTGTTTTTT
>TRBV5-1|many|.|TRBJ1-1
CASSDNQNTEAFF
TGCGCCAGCAGCGATAACCAGAACACTGAAGCTTTCTTT
>TRBV20-1|many|.|TRBJ2-1
CSASDRNEQFF
TGCAGTGCCTCTGACAGGAATGAGCAGTTCTTC
>TRBV29-1|many|.|TRBJ2-3
CSVGPSTDTQYF
TGCAGCGTGGGGCCTTCCACAGATACGCAGTATTTT
>TRBV25-1|many|TRBD1|TRBJ2-4
CATSGQGMNIQYF
TGTGCCACCTCTGGACAGGGGATGAACATTCAGTACTTC
>TRBV12-3/TRBV12-4|many|TRBD2|TRBJ2-7
CASTPHSGRGPYEQYF
TGTGCCAGCACCCCTCATAGCGGGAGGGGGCCCTACGAGCAGTACTTC
>TRBV7-2|many|.|TRBJ1-5
CASSVTSTGPQHF
TGTGCCAGCAGCGTGACATCGACGGGGCCCCAGCATTTT
>TRBV4-3|many|.|TRBJ1-1
CASSQDLGVAFF
TGCGCCAGCAGCCAAGATCTGGGTGTGGCTTTCTTT